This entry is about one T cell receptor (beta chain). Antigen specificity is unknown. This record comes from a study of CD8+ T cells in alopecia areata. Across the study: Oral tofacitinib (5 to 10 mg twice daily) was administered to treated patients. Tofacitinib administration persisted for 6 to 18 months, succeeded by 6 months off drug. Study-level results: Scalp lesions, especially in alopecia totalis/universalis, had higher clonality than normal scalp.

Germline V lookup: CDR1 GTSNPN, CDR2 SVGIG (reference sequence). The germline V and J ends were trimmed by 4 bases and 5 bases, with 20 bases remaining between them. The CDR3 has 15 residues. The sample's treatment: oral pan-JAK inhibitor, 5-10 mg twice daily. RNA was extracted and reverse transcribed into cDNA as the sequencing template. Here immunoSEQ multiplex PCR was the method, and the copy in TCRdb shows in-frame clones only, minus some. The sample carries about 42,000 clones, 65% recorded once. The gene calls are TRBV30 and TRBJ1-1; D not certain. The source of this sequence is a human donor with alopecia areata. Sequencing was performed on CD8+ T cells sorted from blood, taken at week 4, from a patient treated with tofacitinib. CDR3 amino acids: CAWNAPNKGYTEAFF. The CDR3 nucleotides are TGTGCCTGGAACGCCCCGAACAAGGGTTATACTGAAGCTTTCTTT.